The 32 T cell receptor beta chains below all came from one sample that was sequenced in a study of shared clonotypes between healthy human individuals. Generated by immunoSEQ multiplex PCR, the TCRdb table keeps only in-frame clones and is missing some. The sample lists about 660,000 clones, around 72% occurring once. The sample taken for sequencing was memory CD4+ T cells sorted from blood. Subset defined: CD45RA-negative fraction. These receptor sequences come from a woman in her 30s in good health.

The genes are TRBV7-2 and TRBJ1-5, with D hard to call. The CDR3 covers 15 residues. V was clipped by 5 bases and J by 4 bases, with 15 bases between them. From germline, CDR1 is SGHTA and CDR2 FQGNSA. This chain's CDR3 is CASSHRPLLNQPQHF. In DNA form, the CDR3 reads TGTGCCAGCAGCCACCGACCCTTACTGAATCAGCCCCAGCATTTT. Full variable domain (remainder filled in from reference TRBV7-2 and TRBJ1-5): GAGVSQSPSNKVTEKGKDVELRCDPISGHTALYWYRQSLGQGLEFLIYFQGNSAPDKSGLPSDRFSAERTGGSVSTLTIQRTQQEDSAVYLCASSHRPLLNQPQHFGDGTRLSIL.

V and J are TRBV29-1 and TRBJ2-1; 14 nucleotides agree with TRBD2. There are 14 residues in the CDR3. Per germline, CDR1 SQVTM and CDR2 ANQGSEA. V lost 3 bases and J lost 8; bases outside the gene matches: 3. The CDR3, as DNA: TGCAGCGTTGAGTCGGGACTAGCGGGGGATGAGCAGTTCTTC. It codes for CSVESGLAGDEQFF.

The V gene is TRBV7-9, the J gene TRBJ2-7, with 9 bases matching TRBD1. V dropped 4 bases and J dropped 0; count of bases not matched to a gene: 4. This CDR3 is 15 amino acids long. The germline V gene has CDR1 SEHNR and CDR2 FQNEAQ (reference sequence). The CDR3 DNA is TGTGCCAGCAGCTCGAAGGACAGGGGCTCCTACGAGCAGTACTTC. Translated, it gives CASSSKDRGSYEQYF.

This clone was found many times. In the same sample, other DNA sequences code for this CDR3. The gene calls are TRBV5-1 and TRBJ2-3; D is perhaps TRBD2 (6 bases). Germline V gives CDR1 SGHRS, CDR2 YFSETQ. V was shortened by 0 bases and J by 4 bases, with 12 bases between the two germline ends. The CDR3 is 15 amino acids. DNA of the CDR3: TGCGCCAGCAGCTTGGCCCTCACGGGAGCAGATACGCAGTATTTT. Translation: CASSLALTGADTQYF.

The CDR3 loop reads CASSLLSAGNTIYF. CDR3 sequence (DNA): TGTGCCAGCAGTTTATTGTCAGCTGGAAACACCATATATTTT. This sequence joins TRBV28 and TRBJ1-3; D not resolved. V was clipped by 1 base and J by 2 bases, with 6 bases between them. Germline V gene lookup returns CDR1 MDHEN and CDR2 SYDVKM. There are 14 residues in the CDR3.

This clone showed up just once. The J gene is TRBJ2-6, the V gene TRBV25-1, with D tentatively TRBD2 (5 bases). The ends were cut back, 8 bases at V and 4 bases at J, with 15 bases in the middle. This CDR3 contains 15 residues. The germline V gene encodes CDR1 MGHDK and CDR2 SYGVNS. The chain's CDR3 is CASQPGTGGANVLTF. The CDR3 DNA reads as TGTGCCAGCCAACCAGGCACGGGGGGGGCCAACGTCCTGACTTTC. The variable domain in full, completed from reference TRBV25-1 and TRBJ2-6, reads EADIYQTPRYLVIGTGKKITLECSQTMGHDKMYWYQQDPGMELHLIHYSYGVNSTEKGDLSSESTVSRIRTEHFPLTLESARPSHTSQYLCASQPGTGGANVLTFGAGSRLTVL.

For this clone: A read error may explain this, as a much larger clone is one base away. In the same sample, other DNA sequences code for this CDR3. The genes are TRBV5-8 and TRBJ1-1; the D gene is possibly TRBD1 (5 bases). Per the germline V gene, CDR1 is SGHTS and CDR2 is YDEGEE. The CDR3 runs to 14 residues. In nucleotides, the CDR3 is TGTGCCAGCAACCGGGGGACTACTAACACTGAAGCTTTCTTC. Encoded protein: CASNRGTTNTEAFF.

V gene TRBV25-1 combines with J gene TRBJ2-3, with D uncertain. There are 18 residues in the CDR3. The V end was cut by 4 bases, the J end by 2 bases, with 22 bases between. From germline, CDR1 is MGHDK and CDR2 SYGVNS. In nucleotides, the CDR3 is TGTGCCAGCAGTGGACCGAGACAAGCCGGAGTCCCCACAGATACGCAGTATTTT. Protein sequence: CASSGPRQAGVPTDTQYF.

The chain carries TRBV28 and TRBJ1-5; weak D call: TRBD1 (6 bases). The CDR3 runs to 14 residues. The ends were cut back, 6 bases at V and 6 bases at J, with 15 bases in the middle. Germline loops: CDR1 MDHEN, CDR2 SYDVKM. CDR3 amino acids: CASRGGGQIQPQHF. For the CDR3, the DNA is TGTGCCAGCAGGGGGGGCGGACAGATTCAGCCCCAGCATTTT.

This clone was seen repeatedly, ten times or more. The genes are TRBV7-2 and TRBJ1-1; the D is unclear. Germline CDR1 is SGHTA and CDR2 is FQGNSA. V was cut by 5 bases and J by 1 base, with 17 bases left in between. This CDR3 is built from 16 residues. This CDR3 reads CASSPPRSMANTEAFF. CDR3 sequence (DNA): TGTGCCAGCAGCCCGCCAAGGTCAATGGCGAACACTGAAGCTTTCTTT.

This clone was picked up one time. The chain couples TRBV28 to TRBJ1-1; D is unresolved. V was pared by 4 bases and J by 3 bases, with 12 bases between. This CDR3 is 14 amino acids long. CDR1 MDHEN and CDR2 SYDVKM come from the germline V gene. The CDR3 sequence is CASSYSNSHTEAFF. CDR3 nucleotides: TGTGCCAGCAGTTACTCGAATAGCCACACTGAAGCTTTCTTT.

The CDR3, as DNA: TGTGCCAGCAGGAATACAGGGCTAAGGCAAGTTGACACTGAAGCTTTCTTT. Residues: CASRNTGLRQVDTEAFF. The rearrangement uses TRBV2 and TRBJ1-1; a possible D gene is TRBD1 (6 bases). Germline CDR1 and CDR2: SNHLY and FYNNEI. There are 17 residues in the CDR3. Trimming removed 6 bases from V and 3 bases from J, with 23 bases in between.

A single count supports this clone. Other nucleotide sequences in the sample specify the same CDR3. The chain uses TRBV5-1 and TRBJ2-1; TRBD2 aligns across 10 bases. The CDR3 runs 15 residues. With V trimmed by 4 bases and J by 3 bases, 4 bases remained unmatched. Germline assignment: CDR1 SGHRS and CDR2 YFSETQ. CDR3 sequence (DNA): TGCGCCAGCAGCGCTTCTAGCGGGGGCTACAATGAGCAGTTCTTC. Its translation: CASSASSGGYNEQFF.

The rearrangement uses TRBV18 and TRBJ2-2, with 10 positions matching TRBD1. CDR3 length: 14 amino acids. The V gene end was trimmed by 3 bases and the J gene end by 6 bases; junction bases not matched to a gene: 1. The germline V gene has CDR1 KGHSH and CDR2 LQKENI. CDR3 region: CASSPDRGPGELFF. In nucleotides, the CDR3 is TGTGCCAGCTCACCCGACAGGGGGCCCGGGGAGCTGTTTTTT. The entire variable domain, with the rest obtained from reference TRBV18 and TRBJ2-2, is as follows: NAGVMQNPRHLVRRRGQEARLRCSPMKGHSHVYWYRQLPEEGLKFMVYLQKENIIDESGMPKERFSAEFPKEGPSILRIQQVVRGDSAAYFCASSPDRGPGELFFGEGSRLTVL.

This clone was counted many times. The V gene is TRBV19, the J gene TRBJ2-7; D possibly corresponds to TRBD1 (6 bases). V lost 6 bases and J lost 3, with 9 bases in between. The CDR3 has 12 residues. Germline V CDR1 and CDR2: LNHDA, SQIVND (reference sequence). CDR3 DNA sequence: TGTGCCAGTAGGGACAGAAACTACGAGCAGTACTTC. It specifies CASRDRNYEQYF.

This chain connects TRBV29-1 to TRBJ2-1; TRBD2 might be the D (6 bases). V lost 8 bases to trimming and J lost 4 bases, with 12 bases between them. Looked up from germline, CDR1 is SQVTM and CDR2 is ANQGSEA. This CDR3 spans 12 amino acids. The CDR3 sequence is CSPRGLYNEQFF. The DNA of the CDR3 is TGCAGCCCCCGGGGACTTTACAATGAGCAGTTCTTC.

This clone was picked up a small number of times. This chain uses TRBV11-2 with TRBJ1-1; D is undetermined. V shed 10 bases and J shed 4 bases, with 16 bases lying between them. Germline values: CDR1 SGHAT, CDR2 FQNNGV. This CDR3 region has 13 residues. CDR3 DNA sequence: TGTGCCACCCGAACCGTCCCGGGCACTGAAGCTTTCTTT. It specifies CATRTVPGTEAFF.

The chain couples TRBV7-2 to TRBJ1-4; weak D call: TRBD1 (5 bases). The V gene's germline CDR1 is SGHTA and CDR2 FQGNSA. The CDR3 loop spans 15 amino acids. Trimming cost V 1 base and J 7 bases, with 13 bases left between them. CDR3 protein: CASSLEGFSTEKLFF. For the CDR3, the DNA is TGTGCCAGCAGCTTAGAGGGGTTTTCTACTGAAAAACTGTTTTTT.

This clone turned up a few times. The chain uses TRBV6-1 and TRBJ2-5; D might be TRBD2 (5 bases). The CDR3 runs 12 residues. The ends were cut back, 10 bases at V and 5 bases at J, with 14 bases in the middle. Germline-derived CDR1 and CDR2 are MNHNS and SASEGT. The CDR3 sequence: CAIRGQSETQYF. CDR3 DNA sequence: TGTGCCATCAGAGGGCAGTCGGAGACCCAGTACTTC.

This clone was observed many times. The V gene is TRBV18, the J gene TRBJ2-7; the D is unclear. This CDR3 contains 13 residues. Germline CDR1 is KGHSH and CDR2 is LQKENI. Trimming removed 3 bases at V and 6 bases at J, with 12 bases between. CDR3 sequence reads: CASSPDTLGEQYF. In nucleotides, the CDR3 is TGTGCCAGCTCACCGGATACCCTAGGCGAGCAGTACTTC.

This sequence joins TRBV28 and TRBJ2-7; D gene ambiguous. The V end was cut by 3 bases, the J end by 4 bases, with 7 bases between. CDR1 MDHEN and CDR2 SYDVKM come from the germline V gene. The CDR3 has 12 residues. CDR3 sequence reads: CASSFKFYEQYF. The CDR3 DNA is TGTGCCAGCAGTTTCAAGTTTTACGAGCAGTACTTC.

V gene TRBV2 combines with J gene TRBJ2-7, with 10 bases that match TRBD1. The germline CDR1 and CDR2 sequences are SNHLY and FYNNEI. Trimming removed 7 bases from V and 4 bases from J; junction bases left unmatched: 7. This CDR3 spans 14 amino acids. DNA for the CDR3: TGTGCCAGCACTCGACAGGGGGCGAATTACGAGCAGTACTTC. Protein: CASTRQGANYEQYF.

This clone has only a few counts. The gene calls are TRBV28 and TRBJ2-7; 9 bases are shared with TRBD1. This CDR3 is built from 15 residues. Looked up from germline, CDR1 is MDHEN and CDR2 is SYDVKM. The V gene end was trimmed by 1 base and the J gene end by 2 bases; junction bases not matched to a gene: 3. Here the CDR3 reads CASSLYRGQTYEQYF. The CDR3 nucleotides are TGTGCCAGCAGTTTATACAGGGGGCAAACCTACGAGCAGTACTTC.

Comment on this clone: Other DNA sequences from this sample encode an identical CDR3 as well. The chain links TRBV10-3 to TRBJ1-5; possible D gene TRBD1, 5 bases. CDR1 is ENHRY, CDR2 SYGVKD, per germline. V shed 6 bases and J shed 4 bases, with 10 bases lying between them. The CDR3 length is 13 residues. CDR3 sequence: CAISQGENQPQHF. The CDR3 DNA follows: TGTGCCATCAGCCAGGGAGAGAATCAGCCCCAGCATTTT.

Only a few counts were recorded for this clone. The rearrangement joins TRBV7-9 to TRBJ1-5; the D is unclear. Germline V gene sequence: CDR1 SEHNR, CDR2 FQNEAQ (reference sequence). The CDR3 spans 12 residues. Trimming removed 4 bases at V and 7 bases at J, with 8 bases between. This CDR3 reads CASSSGTQPQHF. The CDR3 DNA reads TGTGCCAGCAGCTCGGGAACCCAGCCCCAGCATTTT.

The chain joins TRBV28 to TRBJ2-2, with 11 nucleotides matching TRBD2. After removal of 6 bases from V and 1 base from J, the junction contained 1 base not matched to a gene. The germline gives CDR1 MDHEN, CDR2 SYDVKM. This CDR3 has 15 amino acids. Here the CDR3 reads CASRLAGVNTGELFF. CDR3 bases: TGTGCCAGCAGACTAGCGGGGGTGAACACCGGGGAGCTGTTTTTT.

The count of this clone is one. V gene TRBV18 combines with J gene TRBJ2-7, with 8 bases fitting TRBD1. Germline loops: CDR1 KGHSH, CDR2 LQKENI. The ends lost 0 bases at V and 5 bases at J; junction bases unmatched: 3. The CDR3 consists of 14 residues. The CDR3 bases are TGTGCCAGCTCACCACCTCCAGGGGGCAACGAGCAGTACTTC. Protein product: CASSPPPGGNEQYF.

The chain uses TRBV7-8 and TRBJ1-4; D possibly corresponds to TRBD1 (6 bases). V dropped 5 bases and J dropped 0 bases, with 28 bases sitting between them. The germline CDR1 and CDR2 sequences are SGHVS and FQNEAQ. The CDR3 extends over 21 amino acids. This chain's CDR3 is CASSPFAIVGTYRATNEKLFF. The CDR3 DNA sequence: TGTGCCAGCAGCCCCTTCGCCATTGTCGGGACATACCGAGCAACTAATGAAAAACTGTTTTTT.

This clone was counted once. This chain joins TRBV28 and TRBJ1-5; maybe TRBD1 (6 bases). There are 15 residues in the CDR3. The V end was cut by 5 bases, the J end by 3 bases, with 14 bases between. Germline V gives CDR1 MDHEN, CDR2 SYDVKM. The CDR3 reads CASSIQQGNNQPQHF. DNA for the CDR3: TGTGCCAGCAGTATCCAACAGGGAAACAATCAGCCCCAGCATTTT.

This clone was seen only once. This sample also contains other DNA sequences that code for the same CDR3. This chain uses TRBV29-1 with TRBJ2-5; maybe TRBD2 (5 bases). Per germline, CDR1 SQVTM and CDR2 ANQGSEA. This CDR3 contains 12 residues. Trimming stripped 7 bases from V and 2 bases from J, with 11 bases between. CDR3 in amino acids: CSGRGGQETQYF. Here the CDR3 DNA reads TGCAGCGGACGGGGTGGACAAGAGACCCAGTACTTC.

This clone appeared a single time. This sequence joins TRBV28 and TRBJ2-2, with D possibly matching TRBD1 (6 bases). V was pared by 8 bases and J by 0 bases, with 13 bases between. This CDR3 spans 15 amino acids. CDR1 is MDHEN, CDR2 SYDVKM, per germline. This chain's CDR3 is CASREQGSNTGELFF. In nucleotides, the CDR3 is TGTGCCAGCCGAGAACAGGGATCGAACACCGGGGAGCTGTTTTTT.

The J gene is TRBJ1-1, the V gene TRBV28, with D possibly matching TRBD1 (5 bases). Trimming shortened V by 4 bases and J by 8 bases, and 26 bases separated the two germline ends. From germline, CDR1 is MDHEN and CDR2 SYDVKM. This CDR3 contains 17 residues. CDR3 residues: CASSSTRPLGGAREAFF. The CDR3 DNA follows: TGTGCCAGCAGTTCGACCCGCCCTTTGGGAGGGGCCAGAGAAGCTTTCTTT. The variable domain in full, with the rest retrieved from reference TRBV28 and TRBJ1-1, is DVKVTQSSRYLVKRTGEKVFLECVQDMDHENMFWYRQDPGLGLRLIYFSYDVKMKEKGDIPEGYSVSREKKERFSLILESASTNQTSMYLCASSSTRPLGGAREAFFGQGTRLTVV.